This T cell receptor beta chain was identified during a study of blood T cells in healthy people across ages. Study conclusions and caveats: From one million sequenced T cells, diversity estimates were lower bounds.

There are many counts of this clonotype. Its antigen is undetermined. Trimming took off 0 bases at V and 2 bases at J, with 8 bases between the two ends. The germline V gene has CDR1 SGHTA and CDR2 FQGNSA. The CDR3 covers 15 residues. Each donor had approximately 10 milliliters of peripheral blood drawn. For the second PCR, which ran for about 6 to 11 cycles, a sample-barcoded 5' primer and a J-beta primer mix were used. Each TCR beta cDNA got a 12-nucleotide random molecular identifier. There were at least 2.5 million CDR3-containing paired-end reads obtained from each sample. TCRdb used MiXCR to reprocess the 5' RACE reads, holding one entry per CDR3 protein. The data contain 650,000 to 900,000 distinct CDR3 sequences, around 62% of them seen just once; the ten biggest clones take up 25% to 30%.

The specimen sequenced was blood. This chain links TRBV7-2 with TRBJ1-5; D may be TRBD1 (5 bases). This TCR was recovered from a man younger than 45 in good health. The CDR3 DNA is TGTGCCAGCAGCTTAGCCGGGGGTGGCAATCAGCCCCAGCATTTT. Its protein is CASSLAGGGNQPQHF.